Listed below are T cell receptor beta chains from one sample, sequenced in a study of response to subunit inactivated influenza vaccine. TCRdb re-analysed the RT-PCR reads in MiXCR, keeping a single row per CDR3 protein. This sample carries just under 550,000 distinct CDR3 sequences, under 30% of them seen once, and the ten largest clones take approximately 3%. The sample also formed part of further work on T cells expressing NK-cell markers.

The sequences come from CD4+ T cells sorted from PBMCs, collected 11 to 12 days after vaccination. These receptors were collected from a middle-aged man who received an inactivated influenza vaccine. Both conserved end residues are part of each CDR3. A D gene is named only where the DNA matches it firmly. Expanded clones get a size class; other rows say once, few or many, or leave the size out.

v_gene,abundance,j_gene,d_gene,CDR3nt,CDR3aa
TRBV20-1,few,TRBJ2-7,NA,TGCAGTGGTTCGCGGTCTGAGACCTACGAGCAGTACTTC,CSGSRSETYEQYF
TRBV5-1,few,TRBJ2-2,NA,TGCGCCAGCAGCTTTGGCCAGGGTAGCACCGGGGAGCTGTTTTTT,CASSFGQGSTGELFF
TRBV3-1,NA,TRBJ2-7,TRBD2,TGTGCCAGCAGCAAAGGCGGGACTAGCGGGAGGGCCCTATCCTACGAGCAGTACTTC,CASSKGGTSGRALSYEQYF
TRBV12-3/TRBV12-4,NA,TRBJ1-2,NA,TGTGCCAGCAGTGAGGTCATCGGGGCGAAAGGCTACACCTTC,CASSEVIGAKGYTF
TRBV12-3/TRBV12-4,NA,TRBJ1-3,NA,TGTGCCAGCAGTCGCTCAGGGGAGATCTCTGGAAACACCATATATTTT,CASSRSGEISGNTIYF
TRBV12-3/TRBV12-4,few,TRBJ2-7,TRBD1,TGTGCCAGCACGGGACAGGGACCCTACGAGCAGTACTTC,CASTGQGPYEQYF
TRBV18,few,TRBJ1-1,TRBD1,TGTGCCAGCTCACCGGGACAGGTTGGCGCTGAAGCTTTCTTT,CASSPGQVGAEAFF
TRBV12-3/TRBV12-4,many,TRBJ2-3,NA,TGTGCCAGCGGAAGACAGGTCCCCACAGATACGCAGTATTTT,CASGRQVPTDTQYF
TRBV29-1,NA,TRBJ1-5,TRBD1,TGCAGCGCAGCCGACAGGGTTTCAGGACAGCCCCAGCATTTT,CSAADRVSGQPQHF
TRBV4-3,few,TRBJ1-4,NA,TGCGCCAGCAGCCATAACAGAGGTGAAAAACTGTTTTTT,CASSHNRGEKLFF
TRBV5-1,NA,TRBJ2-5,NA,TGCGCCAGCAGCTTCGCGGAAGAGACCCAGTACTTC,CASSFAEETQYF
TRBV7-9,NA,TRBJ2-5,NA,TGTGCCAGCAGCTTAACTCCGGGGGGCGGCCTGGAGACCCAGTACTTC,CASSLTPGGGLETQYF
TRBV29-1,many,TRBJ1-1,NA,TGCAGCGTTGACATGGGAAATAACACTGAAGCTTTCTTT,CSVDMGNNTEAFF
TRBV2,NA,TRBJ2-7,NA,TGTGCCAGCAGTCGGGACACTTTTAGCTCCTACGAGCAGTACTTC,CASSRDTFSSYEQYF
TRBV20-1,NA,TRBJ1-5,NA,TGCAGTGCTAGAGATCATTTGCGGGCTTATAGCAATCAGCCCCAGCATTTT,CSARDHLRAYSNQPQHF
TRBV15,NA,TRBJ2-7,NA,TGTGCCACCAGCAGAGATCGGGCAGGGGCCCTACGAGAGCAGTACTTC,CATSRDRAGALREQYF
TRBV20-1,NA,TRBJ2-5,NA,TGCAGTGCTCCAAGGTCCGGGCTGTTGGGAGAGACCCAGTACTTC,CSAPRSGLLGETQYF
TRBV28,NA,TRBJ2-7,TRBD1,TGTGCCAGCTCGTTGCCACCGGGACAGGGGTATGGGCAGTACTTC,CASSLPPGQGYGQYF
TRBV5-1,NA,TRBJ2-3,NA,TGCGCCAGCAGCTTTGTAAAGGGCTCGGCAGATACGCAGTATTTT,CASSFVKGSADTQYF
TRBV28,NA,TRBJ2-2,NA,TGTGCCAGCAGTACGTTTGTTGTGGGTATTTCCGGGGAGCTGTTTTTT,CASSTFVVGISGELFF
TRBV20-1,NA,TRBJ2-1,TRBD1,TGCAGTGCCGTACCGGGACAGGGGGCAAATGAGCAGTTCTTC,CSAVPGQGANEQFF